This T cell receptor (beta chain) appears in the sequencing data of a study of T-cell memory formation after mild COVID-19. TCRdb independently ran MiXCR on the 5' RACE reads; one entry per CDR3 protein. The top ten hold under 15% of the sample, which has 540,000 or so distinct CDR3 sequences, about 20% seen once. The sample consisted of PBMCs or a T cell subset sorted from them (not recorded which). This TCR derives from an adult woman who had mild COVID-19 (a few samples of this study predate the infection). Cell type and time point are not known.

The CDR3 coding sequence is TGCGCCAGCAGCAGGACCGAGTCCTACAATGAGCAGTTCTTC. Translated, it gives CASSRTESYNEQFF. The chain couples TRBV5-1 to TRBJ2-1, with no clear D. Per germline, CDR1 SGHRS and CDR2 YFSETQ. Deletions cut 4 bases from V and 1 base from J, with 9 bases between. The CDR3 extends over 14 amino acids.